Below are 27 T cell receptor beta chains sequenced from a single sample in a study of cytomegalovirus exposure and HLA in healthy donors. Clones were sequenced by immunoSEQ multiplex PCR, and TCRdb holds only the in-frame ones, with some missing. The table records some 320,000 clones, 87% of them present only once. Sequenced sample: PBMCs. The receptors stem from a woman in her twenties or thirties in good health and CMV-seropositive.

This chain connects TRBV7-2 to TRBJ2-1; D not resolved. Trimming removed 5 bases from V and 3 bases from J, with 8 bases in between. This CDR3 region has 13 residues. Germline CDR1 is SGHTA and CDR2 is FQGNSA. The CDR3 loop reads CASSLYDYNEQFF. Here the CDR3 DNA reads TGTGCCAGCAGCCTCTATGACTACAATGAGCAGTTCTTC.

The V call is TRBV6-1, the J call TRBJ2-1; no reliable D call. Germline CDR1 and CDR2: MNHNS and SASEGT. This CDR3 has 12 amino acids. V lost 7 bases and J 3 bases, leaving 7 bases between the germline ends. CDR3 DNA: TGTGCCAGCAAGGCAGGCTACAATGAGCAGTTCTTC. Protein product: CASKAGYNEQFF.

The rearrangement links TRBV27 to TRBJ2-7, with TRBD2 matching over 7 bases. The CDR3 length is 13 residues. Per germline, CDR1 MNHEY and CDR2 SMNVEV (reference sequence). The ends lost 8 bases at V and 0 bases at J; junction bases unmatched: 4. The CDR3 spells CASSAGNSYEQYF. The CDR3 region has the DNA TGTGCCAGCTCAGCGGGAAACTCCTACGAGCAGTACTTC.

Comment on this clone: At the DNA level, this CDR3 is encoded by other sequences in the same sample as well. The J gene is TRBJ2-1, the V gene TRBV5-1, with 9 bases aligning to TRBD1. Trimming removed 4 bases from V and 4 bases from J; junction bases left unmatched: 6. Germline V lookup: CDR1 SGHRS, CDR2 YFSETQ. The CDR3 covers 15 residues. CDR3: CASSTGTGSYNEQFF. The CDR3 nucleotides are TGCGCCAGCAGCACCGGGACAGGGTCGTACAATGAGCAGTTCTTC.

This clone was seen just once. The junction does not match germline at one end; this may be a read error. V is TRBV4-1 and J is TRBJ1-2, with D possibly being TRBD1 (5 bases). CDR3 length equals 11 residues. Germline V lookup: CDR1 MGHRA, CDR2 YSYEKL. This CDR3 is CASSQEGVTHF. The CDR3 nucleotides are TGCGCCAGCAGCCAAGAGGGGGTGACACACTTC.

The chain couples TRBV28 to TRBJ2-5, with 9 bases that match TRBD2. The V gene end was trimmed by 5 bases and the J gene end by 2 bases; junction bases not matched to a gene: 9. The CDR3 covers 16 residues. Germline CDR1 reads MDHEN; CDR2 reads SYDVKM. The CDR3 here is CASSDGTSIPQETQYF. The CDR3 DNA is TGTGCCAGCAGTGATGGGACTAGCATTCCTCAAGAGACCCAGTACTTC.

This chain joins TRBV5-1 and TRBJ2-1, with 8 bases lining up with TRBD2. The V and J ends lost 3 bases and 2 bases, in that order; junction bases with no gene match: 4. Germline V lookup: CDR1 SGHRS, CDR2 YFSETQ. The CDR3 totals 15 residues. The CDR3 DNA follows: TGCGCCAGCAGCTCTACTAGCGGCCCCTACAATGAGCAGTTCTTC. Its protein is CASSSTSGPYNEQFF.

The gene calls are TRBV9 and TRBJ2-3, with TRBD2 matching 7 bases. J lost 6 bases, V lost 3 bases, and 7 bases had no gene match. The CDR3 covers 14 residues. Germline-derived CDR1 and CDR2 are SGDLS and YYNGEE. CDR3: CASSERTRGDTQYF. DNA of the CDR3: TGTGCCAGCAGCGAGAGGACTAGGGGTGATACGCAGTATTTT.

V usage is TRBV28 and J usage is TRBJ2-7; the match to TRBD1 covers 11 bases. Trimming took 8 bases from V and 7 from J; bases not matched to a gene: 4. Per germline, CDR1 MDHEN and CDR2 SYDVKM. The CDR3 sequence is 12 residues long. The CDR3 loop reads CASGTGGREQYF. CDR3 nucleotide sequence: TGTGCCAGCGGGACAGGGGGTAGGGAGCAGTACTTC.

The chain carries TRBV7-4 and TRBJ1-2; D not resolved. The germline V and J ends were trimmed by 7 bases and 3 bases, with 15 bases remaining between them. The CDR3 is 14 amino acids. Germline V gene data show CDR1 as SGHVT and CDR2 as SQSDAQ. For the CDR3, the DNA is TGTGCCAGCACCCTTCGGGCGGCATACTATGGCTACACCTTC. The encoded protein is CASTLRAAYYGYTF.

The table lists this clone with a count of one. The chain joins TRBV9 to TRBJ1-5; D unresolved. V was trimmed by 0 bases and J by 5 bases, leaving 9 bases between them. Germline loops: CDR1 SGDLS, CDR2 YYNGEE. The CDR3 extends over 14 amino acids. Written as DNA, the CDR3 is TGTGCCAGCAGCGTAGATGAGGGATATCAGCCCCAGCATTTT. Its translation: CASSVDEGYQPQHF.

This clone was counted between two and nine times. The J gene is TRBJ1-5, the V gene TRBV30, with 12 positions matching TRBD1. The CDR3 spans 14 residues. The V gene end was trimmed by 8 bases and the J gene end by 4 bases; junction bases not matched to a gene: 6. CDR1 is GTSNPN, CDR2 SVGIG, per germline (reference sequence). CDR3 in amino acids: CARRDRGLNQPQHF. Here the CDR3 DNA reads TGTGCCCGCCGGGACAGGGGGCTAAATCAGCCCCAGCATTTT.

The chain is built from TRBV4-2 and TRBJ2-5, with TRBD2 matching 13 bases. The CDR3 consists of 14 residues. In germline, CDR1 is LGHNA, CDR2 YNFKEQ. Trimming cost V 8 bases and J 1 base; bases outside gene matches: 1. The CDR3 DNA sequence: TGTGCCAGCCGGACTAGCGGGGGCCAAGAGACCCAGTACTTC. Its protein is CASRTSGGQETQYF.

The chain links TRBV19 to TRBJ1-2; 7 positions match TRBD1. This CDR3 spans 13 amino acids. V dropped 5 bases and J dropped 9; count of bases not matched to a gene: 9. The V gene's germline CDR1 is LNHDA and CDR2 SQIVND (reference sequence). CDR3 sequence (DNA): TGTGCCAGTAGTGTGGACAGGTCCCGAAGCTACACCTTC. Translation: CASSVDRSRSYTF.

This chain joins TRBV19 and TRBJ1-4, with a tentative D call TRBD1 (5 bases). The germline gives CDR1 LNHDA, CDR2 SQIVND (reference sequence). The ends were cut back, 3 bases at V and 9 bases at J, with 11 bases in the middle. The CDR3 is 13 residues long. The CDR3 is CASSIGGGQKLFF. The CDR3 DNA sequence: TGTGCCAGTAGTATCGGCGGGGGTCAAAAACTGTTTTTT.

The chain joins TRBV11-2 to TRBJ2-1, with 7 positions matching TRBD1. Trimming cost V 3 bases and J 4 bases; bases outside gene matches: 0. Germline loops: CDR1 SGHAT, CDR2 FQNNGV. This CDR3 is 13 amino acids long. The CDR3 here is CASSLGQYNEQFF. CDR3 DNA sequence: TGTGCCAGCAGCTTGGGACAGTACAATGAGCAGTTCTTC.

The chain uses TRBV18 and TRBJ2-7, with 9 positions matching TRBD1. Unmatched junction bases numbered 6, after V lost 2 bases and J lost 4 bases. This CDR3 region has 15 residues. Germline V CDR1 and CDR2: KGHSH, LQKENI. In DNA, the CDR3 is TGTGCCAGCTCACCAAGGAGGACAGGGGAGTACGAGCAGTACTTC. Translated: CASSPRRTGEYEQYF. The full variable domain, with the rest looked up from reference TRBV18 and TRBJ2-7, is NAGVMQNPRHLVRRRGQEARLRCSPMKGHSHVYWYRQLPEEGLKFMVYLQKENIIDESGMPKERFSAEFPKEGPSILRIQQVVRGDSAAYFCASSPRRTGEYEQYFGPGTRLTVT.

The chain carries TRBV27 and TRBJ2-1; TRBD2 aligns across 15 bases. The CDR3 totals 15 residues. Germline CDR1 reads MNHEY; CDR2 reads SMNVEV (reference sequence). V trimming: 3 bases; J trimming: 7 bases; junction bases outside the gene matches: 1. In DNA form, the CDR3 reads TGTGCCAGCAGTTTCGGGACTAGCGGGGGGAATGAGCAGTTCTTC. Its translation is CASSFGTSGGNEQFF.

The chain is built from TRBV27 and TRBJ1-6; 8 nucleotides match TRBD1. V gave up 3 bases and J gave up 9 bases; unmatched junction bases: 7. This CDR3 is built from 15 residues. The germline V gene encodes CDR1 MNHEY and CDR2 SMNVEV (reference sequence). CDR3 in amino acids: CASSLITGGSSPLHF. In DNA form, the CDR3 reads TGTGCCAGCAGTTTGATTACAGGGGGAAGTTCACCCCTCCACTTT.

The CDR3 DNA reads TGTGCCAGCAGCTTAACTAGGGAAACTCACTACGAGCAGTACTTC. Its protein is CASSLTRETHYEQYF. The chain employs TRBV7-3 and TRBJ2-7; D is uncertain. Germline values: CDR1 SGHTA, CDR2 FQGTGA. This CDR3 is built from 15 residues. Trimming shortened V by 0 bases and J by 3 bases, and 12 bases separated the two germline ends.

This chain joins TRBV27 and TRBJ2-2; D not certain. The germline V and J ends were trimmed by 0 bases and 2 bases, with 10 bases remaining between them. There are 16 residues in the CDR3. Germline V gene data show CDR1 as MNHEY and CDR2 as SMNVEV (reference sequence). CDR3 protein: CASSLSEHSNTGELFF. Here the CDR3 DNA reads TGTGCCAGCAGTTTATCGGAACACTCTAACACCGGGGAGCTGTTTTTT.

Written as DNA, the CDR3 is TGTGCCAGCAGCGTAGGTCCCGCGGCTAAGGGTTATGGCGGGGAGCTGTTTTTT. Translated, it gives CASSVGPAAKGYGGELFF. This chain uses TRBV9 with TRBJ2-2; D is ambiguous. The CDR3 is 18 residues long. The germline V gene has CDR1 SGDLS and CDR2 YYNGEE. Trimming removed 0 bases at V and 7 bases at J, with 22 bases between. The full variable domain, its missing parts supplied by reference TRBV9 and TRBJ2-2, is DSGVTQTPKHLITATGQRVTLRCSPRSGDLSVYWYQQSLDQGLQFLIQYYNGEERAKGNILERFSAQQFPDLHSELNLSSLELGDSALYFCASSVGPAAKGYGGELFFGEGSRLTVL.

This clone was found a few times. This chain connects TRBV12-5 to TRBJ2-6; D tentatively fits TRBD1 or TRBD2 (5 bases each). The CDR3 totals 18 residues. Looked up from germline, CDR1 is LGHNT and CDR2 is FRNRAP. Trimming removed 6 bases from V and 3 bases from J, with 21 bases in between. For the CDR3, the DNA is TGTGCTAGTGGGTACACTAGGGACGGCGAGGTTGGGGCCAACGTCCTGACTTTC. This gives the protein CASGYTRDGEVGANVLTF.

The CDR3 DNA sequence: TGCGCCAGCAGCTACCGGACAGGGGAAGAGACCCAGTACTTC. Translating it yields CASSYRTGEETQYF. The rearrangement uses TRBV5-1 and TRBJ2-5; 9 bases map to TRBD1. Trimming cost V 3 bases and J 3 bases; bases outside gene matches: 3. Germline loops: CDR1 SGHRS, CDR2 YFSETQ. The CDR3 extends over 14 amino acids. Using reference TRBV5-1 and TRBJ2-5 for the parts outside the CDR3, the full variable domain is KAGVTQTPRYLIKTRGQQVTLSCSPISGHRSVSWYQQTPGQGLQFLFEYFSETQRNKGNFPGRFSGRQFSNSRSEMNVSTLELGDSALYLCASSYRTGEETQYFGPGTRLLVL.

This clone has just a few counts. In nucleotides, the CDR3 is TGTGCCAGCAGCAAAAAAGCTAGCGGGAGGTCCTTGAACACCGGGGAGCTGTTTTTT. This codes for CASSKKASGRSLNTGELFF. The chain has TRBV21-1 and TRBJ2-2; the DNA was not compared with TRBD2, the D call given in the table. TRBV21-1 is classified as a pseudogene. CDR3 size: 19 residues.

This chain joins TRBV20-1 and TRBJ2-1; possibly TRBD2 for D (5 bases). The CDR3 loop spans 11 amino acids. The V end was cut by 6 bases, the J end by 10 bases, with 13 bases between. The germline V gene has CDR1 DFQATT and CDR2 SNEGSKA (reference sequence). CDR3 sequence: CSAQEAREQFF. CDR3 DNA: TGCAGTGCCCAGGAGGCGCGGGAGCAGTTCTTC.

This clone was found once. V and J are TRBV27 and TRBJ2-7, with TRBD1 matching 7 bases. The CDR3 runs 15 residues. After removal of 3 bases from V and 3 bases from J, the junction contained 8 bases not matched to a gene. In germline, CDR1 is MNHEY, CDR2 SMNVEV (reference sequence). DNA for the CDR3: TGTGCCAGCAGTTTCAATAGGGGGCCTGTCTACGAGCAGTACTTC. Protein product: CASSFNRGPVYEQYF.